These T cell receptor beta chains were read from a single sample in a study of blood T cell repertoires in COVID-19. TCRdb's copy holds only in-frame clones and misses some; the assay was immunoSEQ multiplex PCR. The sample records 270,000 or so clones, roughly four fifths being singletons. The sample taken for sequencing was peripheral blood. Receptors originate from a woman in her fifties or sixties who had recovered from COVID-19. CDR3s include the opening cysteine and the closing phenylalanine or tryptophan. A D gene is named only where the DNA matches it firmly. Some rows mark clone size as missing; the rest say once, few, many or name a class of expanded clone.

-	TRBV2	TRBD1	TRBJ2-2	CASSPLGQGIGELFF	TGTGCCAGCAGCCCTCTGGGACAGGGGATCGGGGAGCTGTTTTTT
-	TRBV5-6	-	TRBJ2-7	CASSLGVGRSYEQYF	TGTGCCAGCAGCTTGGGGGTCGGGAGATCCTACGAGCAGTACTTC
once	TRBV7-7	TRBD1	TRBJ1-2	CASSPPGTEEYGYTF	TGTGCCAGCAGCCCCCCTGGGACAGAGGAATATGGCTACACCTTC
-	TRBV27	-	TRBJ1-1	CASSLRGGSEAFF	TGTGCCAGCAGTTTAAGGGGGGGTTCTGAAGCTTTCTTT
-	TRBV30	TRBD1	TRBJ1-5	CAWSETPLRQGRNQPQHF	TGTGCCTGGAGTGAGACCCCCCTACGACAGGGGAGGAATCAGCCCCAGCATTTT
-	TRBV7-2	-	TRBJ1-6	CASSLAARPLHF	TGTGCCAGCAGCTTGGCGGCTCGGCCCCTCCACTTT
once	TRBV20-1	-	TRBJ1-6	CSANEGGAVNSPLHF	TGCAGTGCTAATGAGGGGGGGGCGGTTAATTCACCCCTCCACTTT
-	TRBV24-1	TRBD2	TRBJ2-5	CATSDPGAGVRGETQYF	TGTGCCACCAGTGATCCCGGGGCGGGAGTACGGGGGGAGACCCAGTACTTC
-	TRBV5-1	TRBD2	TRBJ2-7	CASSKGTSGYEQYF	TGCGCCAGCAGCAAGGGGACTAGCGGCTACGAGCAGTACTTC
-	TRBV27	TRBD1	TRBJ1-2	CASSRVAAGQGTSNYGYTF	TGTGCCAGCAGTCGAGTCGCCGCGGGACAGGGGACCTCTAACTATGGCTACACCTTC
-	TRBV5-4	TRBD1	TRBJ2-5	CASSPQRTGFQETQYF	TGTGCCAGCAGCCCCCAACGGACAGGGTTCCAAGAGACCCAGTACTTC
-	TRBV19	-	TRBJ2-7	CASSTRLPRESYEQYF	TGTGCCAGTAGTACCCGTTTGCCCAGGGAATCCTACGAGCAGTACTTC
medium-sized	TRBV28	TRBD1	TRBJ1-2	CASSSTGKASLDYGYTF	TGTGCCAGCAGTTCGACAGGGAAGGCATCCCTGGACTATGGCTACACCTTC
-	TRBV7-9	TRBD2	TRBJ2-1	CASSPGLVSYNEQFF	TGTGCCAGCAGCCCTGGACTAGTATCCTACAATGAGCAGTTCTTC
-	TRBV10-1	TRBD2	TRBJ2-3	CASLRGGRAGADTQYF	TGCGCCAGCTTGCGGGGCGGGAGGGCCGGTGCAGATACGCAGTATTTT
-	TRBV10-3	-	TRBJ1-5	CAIGQSSNQPQHF	TGTGCCATCGGGCAATCAAGCAATCAGCCCCAGCATTTT
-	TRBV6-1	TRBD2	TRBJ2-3	CASSPLSGSADTQYF	TGTGCCAGCAGTCCACTCAGCGGGAGCGCAGATACGCAGTATTTT
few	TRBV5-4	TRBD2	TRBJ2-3	CASKQTSGRALDTQYF	TGTGCCAGCAAACAAACTAGCGGGAGGGCCCTAGATACGCAGTATTTT
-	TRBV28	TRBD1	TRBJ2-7	CASSSRRDRGRYEQYF	TGTGCCAGCAGTTCACGCCGGGACAGGGGAAGATACGAGCAGTACTTC
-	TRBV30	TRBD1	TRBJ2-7	CAWSPGQGYEQYF	TGTGCCTGGAGTCCGGGACAGGGCTACGAGCAGTACTTC
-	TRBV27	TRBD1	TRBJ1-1	CASSIQGGVNTEAFF	TGTGCCAGCAGTATACAGGGGGGGGTGAACACTGAAGCTTTCTTT
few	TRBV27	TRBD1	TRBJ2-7	CASGTGGSYEQYF	TGTGCCAGCGGGACAGGGGGCTCATACGAGCAGTACTTC
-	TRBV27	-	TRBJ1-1	CASSLLRSNTEAFF	TGTGCCAGCAGTTTATTGCGATCGAACACTGAAGCTTTCTTT
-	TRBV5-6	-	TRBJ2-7	CASSLAAGAAYEQYF	TGTGCCAGCAGCTTGGCCGCTGGAGCGGCCTACGAGCAGTACTTC
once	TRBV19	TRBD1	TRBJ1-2	CASNDRGTNYGYTF	TGTGCCAGTAATGACAGGGGGACTAACTATGGCTACACCTTC
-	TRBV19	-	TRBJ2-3	CASSPGTSTDTQYF	TGTGCCAGTAGTCCCGGGACTAGCACAGATACGCAGTATTTT
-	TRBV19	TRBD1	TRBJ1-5	CATQPGQVNQPQHF	TGTGCCACTCAGCCAGGACAGGTTAATCAGCCCCAGCATTTT
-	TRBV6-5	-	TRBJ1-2	CASRDTLGGYTF	TGTGCCAGCCGGGACACGCTGGGGGGCTACACCTTC
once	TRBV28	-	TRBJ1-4	CASSPSVGRGGEKLFF	TGTGCCAGCAGTCCGTCGGTTGGGCGCGGGGGTGAAAAACTGTTTTTT
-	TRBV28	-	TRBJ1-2	CASSSGLDDYGYTF	TGTGCCAGCAGTTCGGGACTGGATGACTATGGCTACACCTTC
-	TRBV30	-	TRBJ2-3	CAWTAKGGGPLDTQYF	TGTGCCTGGACCGCGAAGGGGGGGGGACCTTTAGATACGCAGTATTTT
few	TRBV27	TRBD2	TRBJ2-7	CASSRGGGSYEQYF	TGTGCCAGCAGTCGGGGGGGCGGGTCCTACGAGCAGTACTTC
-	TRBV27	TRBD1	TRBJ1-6	CASSRGTGGNSPLHF	TGTGCCAGCAGTAGAGGGACAGGCGGTAATTCACCCCTCCACTTT
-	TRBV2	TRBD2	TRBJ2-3	CASSEGGGLGTDTQYF	TGTGCCAGCAGTGAGGGCGGGGGACTTGGCACAGATACGCAGTATTTT
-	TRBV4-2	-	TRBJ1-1	CASSQASPNRDARAFF	TGTGCCAGCAGCCAAGCCTCCCCGAACAGGGACGCCCGGGCTTTCTTT
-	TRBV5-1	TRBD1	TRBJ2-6	CASSRDRVGANVLTF	TGCGCCAGCAGCCGGGACAGGGTAGGGGCCAACGTCCTGACTTTC
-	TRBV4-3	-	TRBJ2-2	CASSQERTGELFF	TGCGCCAGCAGCCAAGAGCGGACCGGGGAGCTGTTTTTT
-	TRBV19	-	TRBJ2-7	CASSMGAFREQYF	TGTGCCAGTAGTATGGGGGCCTTTAGGGAGCAGTACTTC
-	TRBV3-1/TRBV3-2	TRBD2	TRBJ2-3	CASSARTSGVTDTQYF	TGTGCCAGCAGCGCCCGGACTAGCGGGGTCACAGATACGCAGTATTTT
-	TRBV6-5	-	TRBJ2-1	CASRRLKGNEQFF	TGTGCCAGCAGGCGACTGAAGGGGAATGAGCAGTTCTTC
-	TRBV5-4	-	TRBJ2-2	CASSSQGGGTGELFF	TGTGCCAGCAGCTCCCAGGGGGGAGGCACCGGGGAGCTGTTTTTT
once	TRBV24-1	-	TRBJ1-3	CATLDRLSSGNTIYF	TGTGCCACCCTAGACAGGTTGAGCTCTGGAAACACCATATATTTT
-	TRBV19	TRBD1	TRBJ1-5	CASSPGGLNQPQHF	TGTGCCAGTTCTCCAGGGGGGCTCAATCAGCCCCAGCATTTT
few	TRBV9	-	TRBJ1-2	CASSPGGIPHGYTF	TGTGCCAGCAGCCCCGGGGGTATTCCTCATGGCTACACCTTC
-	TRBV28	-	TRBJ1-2	CASSFGYYGYTF	TGTGCCAGCAGTTTCGGGTACTATGGCTACACCTTC
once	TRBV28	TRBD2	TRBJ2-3	CASSLFLAGTSGSTDTQYF	TGTGCCAGCAGTTTATTTCTAGCAGGGACTAGCGGGAGCACAGATACGCAGTATTTT
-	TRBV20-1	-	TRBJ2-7	CSASPVGRLRYEQYF	TGCAGTGCCAGTCCCGTGGGGAGGCTAAGGTACGAGCAGTACTTC
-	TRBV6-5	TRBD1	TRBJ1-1	CASGRDRVEAFF	TGTGCCAGCGGCCGGGACAGGGTCGAAGCTTTCTTT
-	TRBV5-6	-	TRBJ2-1	CASSLAQDSSYNEQFF	TGTGCCAGCAGCTTGGCCCAGGATAGCTCCTACAATGAGCAGTTCTTC
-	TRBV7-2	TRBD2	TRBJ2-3	CASSLVAARGVTDTQYF	TGTGCCAGCAGCTTAGTTGCAGCTCGGGGGGTCACAGATACGCAGTATTTT
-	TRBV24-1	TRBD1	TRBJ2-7	CATSDLGDRGVYEQYF	TGTGCCACCAGTGATTTGGGGGACAGGGGAGTCTACGAGCAGTACTTC
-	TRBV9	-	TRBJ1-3	CASSIQGMGSGNTIYF	TGTGCCAGCAGCATCCAGGGTATGGGCTCTGGAAACACCATATATTTT
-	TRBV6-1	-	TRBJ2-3	CASSEVGKRDTQYF	TGTGCCAGCAGTGAAGTCGGGAAGCGTGATACGCAGTATTTT
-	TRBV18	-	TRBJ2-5	CASSPPTGAKTQYF	TGTGCCAGCTCACCACCGACGGGTGCCAAGACCCAGTACTTC
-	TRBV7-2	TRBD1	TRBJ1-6	CASSPGDRRYSPLHF	TGTGCCAGCAGCCCTGGGGACAGGCGTTATTCACCCCTCCACTTT
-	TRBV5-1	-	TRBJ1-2	CASSLDWAPNYGYTF	TGCGCCAGCAGCTTGGACTGGGCTCCTAACTATGGCTACACCTTC
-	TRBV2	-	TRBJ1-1	CASRTPDSRGTEAFF	TGTGCCAGCAGGACCCCGGACAGCCGTGGCACTGAAGCTTTCTTT
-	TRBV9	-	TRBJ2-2	CASSAGVSNTGELFF	TGTGCCAGCAGCGCCGGGGTTTCTAACACCGGGGAGCTGTTTTTT
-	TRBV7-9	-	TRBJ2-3	CASDWASTDTQYF	TGTGCCAGCGATTGGGCAAGCACAGATACGCAGTATTTT